One and the same sample provided the 30 T cell receptor beta chains below, sequenced in a study of post-analysis software for immune sequencing data. Study-wide points: The five TRBV segments detected at higher frequency in patients than in controls included TRBV5-6, TRBV5-1 and TRBV20-1.

The antigens of these receptors remain unknown. The authors incorporated unique molecular identifiers into the TCR beta cDNA libraries. Using its own MiXCR run on the PCR reads, TCRdb lists one record per CDR3 protein. Altogether about 460,000 distinct CDR3 sequences are present, less than 45% being singletons, with the ten largest covering about 12%. Sequencing was carried out using blood. The receptors shown here come from a girl aged 10 to 17 with multiple sclerosis.

The chain joins TRBV20-1 to TRBJ2-3; D is undetermined. Trimming shortened V by 3 bases and J by 4 bases, and 11 bases separated the two germline ends. Looked up from germline, CDR1 is DFQATT and CDR2 is SNEGSKA (reference sequence). The CDR3 runs to 13 residues. The CDR3 region has the DNA TGCAGTGCTAGGTCTGGGTTTGCAGATACGCAGTATTTT. Translation: CSARSGFADTQYF.

The V gene is TRBV5-4, the J gene TRBJ2-5, with D maybe TRBD1 (5 bases). CDR1 SGHNT and CDR2 YYREEE come from the germline V gene (reference sequence). The CDR3 has 14 amino acids. V was clipped by 2 bases and J by 5 bases, with 13 bases between them. For the CDR3, the DNA is TGTGCCAGCAGCTTACCAGGGCCTTGGGAGACCCAGTACTTC. This gives the protein CASSLPGPWETQYF.

The chain has TRBV28 and TRBJ2-4; D is unclear. Trimming stripped 8 bases from V and 0 bases from J, with 14 bases between. The CDR3 is made up of 15 amino acids. Germline V gene lookup returns CDR1 MDHEN and CDR2 SYDVKM. CDR3 DNA sequence: TGTGCCAGCGGCCTTCGGATTCTAGCCAAAAACATTCAGTACTTC. This gives the protein CASGLRILAKNIQYF.

This chain links TRBV7-2 with TRBJ2-2; possible D gene TRBD2, 6 bases. Trimming pared 5 bases from V and 0 bases from J, leaving 10 bases between. Germline CDR1 is SGHTA and CDR2 is FQGNSA. This CDR3 spans 15 amino acids. As DNA, the CDR3 is TGTGCCAGCAGCCCCGGGGGTTCGAACACCGGGGAGCTGTTTTTT. It encodes CASSPGGSNTGELFF. The whole variable domain, filled in from reference TRBV7-2 and TRBJ2-2, reads GAGVSQSPSNKVTEKGKDVELRCDPISGHTALYWYRQSLGQGLEFLIYFQGNSAPDKSGLPSDRFSAERTGGSVSTLTIQRTQQEDSAVYLCASSPGGSNTGELFFGEGSRLTVL.

The J gene is TRBJ1-1, the V gene TRBV5-1; 9 bases line up with TRBD1. This CDR3 is 15 amino acids long. After removal of 3 bases from V and 5 bases from J, the junction contained 8 bases not matched to a gene. Germline V gene lookup returns CDR1 SGHRS and CDR2 YFSETQ. This CDR3 is CASSSLPTGGTEAFF. For the CDR3, the DNA is TGCGCCAGCAGCTCACTCCCGACAGGGGGTACTGAAGCTTTCTTT.

Details on this clonotype: At one of its ends the junction is not consistent with the germline gene, which may arise from a read error. The V call is TRBV28, the J call TRBJ2-4; D perhaps matches TRBD2 (6 bases). CDR1 is MDHEN, CDR2 SYDVKM, per germline. This CDR3 is built from 14 residues. This CDR3 is CASSSGGAKNTQYF. The CDR3 region has the DNA TGTGCCAGCAGTAGCGGCGGGGCCAAAAACACTCAGTACTTC.

V usage is TRBV15 and J usage is TRBJ2-3; D is possibly TRBD2 (7 bases). Germline CDR1 is LNHNV and CDR2 is YYDKDF (reference sequence). V shed 4 bases and J shed 5 bases, with 19 bases lying between them. CDR3 length: 16 residues. The CDR3 DNA follows: TGTGCCACCAGCAAAGGGAAACTAGGGGGGGGAGATACGCAGTATTTT. Amino acid sequence: CATSKGKLGGGDTQYF.

This clonotype appeared many times. The chain is built from TRBV3-1 and TRBJ2-7, with D hard to call. Germline assignment: CDR1 LGHDT and CDR2 YNNKEL (reference sequence). The CDR3 is made up of 12 amino acids. The V end was cut by 1 base, the J end by 2 bases, with 3 bases between. The CDR3 reads CASSQGPYEQYF. The CDR3 DNA is TGTGCCAGCAGCCAAGGACCCTACGAGCAGTACTTC.

The rearrangement links TRBV18 to TRBJ2-5; tentative D call: TRBD2 (6 bases). Germline values: CDR1 KGHSH, CDR2 LQKENI. The V gene lost 4 bases and the J gene lost 4 bases, with 10 bases spanning the gap. The CDR3 is made up of 13 amino acids. DNA of the CDR3: TGTGCCAGCTCACGGGACTGGGGAGAGACCCAGTACTTC. Residues: CASSRDWGETQYF. The full variable domain, rest sourced from reference TRBV18 and TRBJ2-5, is NAGVMQNPRHLVRRRGQEARLRCSPMKGHSHVYWYRQLPEEGLKFMVYLQKENIIDESGMPKERFSAEFPKEGPSILRIQQVVRGDSAAYFCASSRDWGETQYFGPGTRLLVL.

This clonotype came up a few times. The chain recombines TRBV20-1 with TRBJ1-2, with D perhaps TRBD1 (5 bases). From germline, CDR1 is DFQATT and CDR2 SNEGSKA (reference sequence). CDR3 length equals 15 residues. Trimming cost V 0 bases and J 4 bases, with 15 bases left between them. CDR3 nucleotide sequence: TGCAGTGCTAGAGACCCCAGGGTGACTGGCTATGGCTACACCTTC. Its translation is CSARDPRVTGYGYTF.

This clonotype has a handful of counts. The chain employs TRBV11-2 and TRBJ2-7, with TRBD1 identical over 7 bases. The ends lost 4 bases at V and 1 base at J; junction bases unmatched: 7. Per germline, CDR1 SGHAT and CDR2 FQNNGV. The CDR3 is 15 amino acids. The CDR3 reads CASSSPTGMSYEQYF. The CDR3 DNA sequence: TGTGCCAGCAGCTCACCGACAGGGATGTCCTACGAGCAGTACTTC.

This clonotype turned up a few times. CDR3 nucleotides: TGTGCCAGCAGCATTGGACAGGGGGGTAACTATGGCTACACCTTC. It yields the protein CASSIGQGGNYGYTF. This chain joins TRBV6-1 and TRBJ1-2; 10 bases line up with TRBD1. Germline-derived CDR1 and CDR2 are MNHNS and SASEGT. This CDR3 region has 15 residues. V lost 6 bases, J lost 1 base, and 5 bases stayed unmatched.

J is TRBJ2-7 and V is TRBV5-1, with 8 bases fitting TRBD2. J gave up 2 bases and V 4 bases, and 11 bases lay outside the gene matches. Germline values: CDR1 SGHRS, CDR2 YFSETQ. The CDR3 length is 16 residues. The CDR3 here is CASSPSTAGDTYEQYF. In DNA, the CDR3 is TGCGCCAGCAGCCCAAGCACAGCGGGAGACACCTACGAGCAGTACTTC.

This chain links TRBV29-1 with TRBJ2-1; no firm D call. Germline CDR1 reads SQVTM; CDR2 reads ANQGSEA. The CDR3 runs to 14 residues. V lost 6 bases to trimming and J lost 16 bases, with 28 bases between them. The CDR3 loop reads CSVVGTEQNTEAFF. The DNA for the CDR3 is TGCAGCGTGGTCGGAACAGAACAGAACACTGAAGCTTTCTTC.

The CDR3 region has the DNA TGCGCCAGCAGAGCACCAGGGTGGGGCCCGAACACCGGGGAGCTGTTTTTT. Translation: CASRAPGWGPNTGELFF. The chain links TRBV5-1 to TRBJ2-2, with D maybe TRBD1 (5 bases). The CDR3 sequence is 17 residues long. V was shortened by 5 bases and J by 0 bases, with 17 bases between the two germline ends. Germline values: CDR1 SGHRS, CDR2 YFSETQ. Looking up the rest from reference TRBV5-1 and TRBJ2-2 gives the full variable domain: KAGVTQTPRYLIKTRGQQVTLSCSPISGHRSVSWYQQTPGQGLQFLFEYFSETQRNKGNFPGRFSGRQFSNSRSEMNVSTLELGDSALYLCASRAPGWGPNTGELFFGEGSRLTVL.

The V and J genes are TRBV27 and TRBJ2-4, with 7 bases lining up with TRBD1. The closer fit of TRBJ2-7 to the DNA end suggests the J call may be wrong. Germline values: CDR1 MNHEY, CDR2 SMNVEV (reference sequence). The CDR3 has 15 amino acids. CDR3 loop: CASSLTGTATYEQYF. CDR3 in DNA: TGTGCCAGCAGTTTAACCGGGACAGCCACCTACGAGCAGTACTTC.

This clonotype was observed once. The gene calls are TRBV20-1 and TRBJ2-3; D is unresolved. This CDR3 region has 16 residues. V was trimmed by 4 bases and J by 3 bases, leaving 20 bases between them. Germline lookup yields CDR1 DFQATT and CDR2 SNEGSKA (reference sequence). CDR3 protein: CSANPYSPWGTDTQYF. The CDR3 DNA reads TGCAGTGCTAACCCCTACAGCCCCTGGGGTACAGATACGCAGTATTTT.

This clonotype came up a few times. CDR3 loop: CASSHGTSGQETQYF. CDR3 in DNA: TGTGCCAGCAGCCACGGGACTAGCGGCCAAGAGACCCAGTACTTC. The rearrangement links TRBV7-9 to TRBJ2-5; TRBD2 matches at 11 bases. The germline V gene encodes CDR1 SEHNR and CDR2 FQNEAQ (reference sequence). Trimming at V came to 5 bases and at J to 1 base, leaving 3 bases not matched to a gene. CDR3 size: 15 residues.

The chain carries TRBV12-3 or TRBV12-4 and TRBJ2-5, with D perhaps matching TRBD2 (5 bases). Trimming left V 6 bases short and J 3 bases short, with 17 bases between. The CDR3 loop spans 15 amino acids. The CDR3 is CASSTEVRAEETQYF. CDR3 nucleotide sequence: TGTGCCAGCAGCACCGAGGTGAGGGCGGAAGAGACCCAGTACTTC.

This chain joins TRBV12-5 and TRBJ2-1; TRBD1 or TRBD2 may be the D gene (6 bases each). The CDR3 runs 17 residues. CDR1 is LGHNT, CDR2 FRNRAP, per germline. V was clipped by 0 bases and J by 3 bases, with 15 bases between them. CDR3 sequence (DNA): TGTGCTAGTGGTTTGGTAAGGGGGGTCGGGTTCTACAATGAGCAGTTCTTC. Translating it yields CASGLVRGVGFYNEQFF.

Concerning this clonotype itself: This may be a read error: a much more frequent sequence differs by one nucleotide. The chain couples TRBV28 to TRBJ2-5, with D perhaps matching TRBD1 or TRBD2 (6 bases each). The germline CDR1 and CDR2 sequences are MDHEN and SYDVKM. The CDR3 is made up of 14 amino acids. This CDR3 is CANSFGGHRETQYF. In DNA, the CDR3 is TGTGCCAACAGTTTTGGGGGGCATCGGGAGACCCAGTACTTC.

Only a few counts were recorded for this clonotype. The rearrangement uses TRBV27 and TRBJ1-2, with 10 positions matching TRBD1. This CDR3 comprises 16 residues. Germline V lookup: CDR1 MNHEY, CDR2 SMNVEV (reference sequence). V gave up 6 bases and J gave up 2 bases; unmatched junction bases: 9. The CDR3, as DNA: TGTGCCAGCAGCTTGACAGGGGGCCCACTAAACTATGGCTACACCTTC. This translates into CASSLTGGPLNYGYTF.

Notes on this clonotype: This may be a read error, as it is one base from a much larger clone. The rearrangement joins TRBV6-1 to TRBJ2-3; 13 positions agree with TRBD2. V lost 4 bases and J lost 4; bases outside the gene matches: 2. Per germline, CDR1 MNHNS and CDR2 SASEGT. The CDR3 is 15 amino acids. CDR3 sequence reads: CASSGTSGSSDTQYF. As DNA, the CDR3 is TGTGCCAGCAGTGGGACTAGCGGGAGCTCAGATACGCAGTATTTT.

The DNA for the CDR3 is TGTGCCGCAGGACAGAACTACGAGCAGTACTTC. Translated, it gives CAAGQNYEQYF. V and J are TRBV25-1 and TRBJ2-7; tentatively, D is TRBD1 (6 bases). Trimming removed 11 bases from V and 3 bases from J, with 11 bases in between. CDR1 and CDR2 (germline): MGHDK, SYGVNS. The length of the CDR3 is 11 residues.

CDR3 nucleotide sequence: TGTGCCAGCCTCCTGGGGGGTGATAACACTGAAGCTTTCTTT. This translates into CASLLGGDNTEAFF. The chain carries TRBV28 and TRBJ1-1; TRBD1 might be the D (5 bases). This CDR3 spans 14 amino acids. Trimming cost V 8 bases and J 2 bases, with 15 bases left between them. In germline, CDR1 is MDHEN, CDR2 SYDVKM. Together with reference TRBV28 and TRBJ1-1, the CDR3 gives the full variable domain: DVKVTQSSRYLVKRTGEKVFLECVQDMDHENMFWYRQDPGLGLRLIYFSYDVKMKEKGDIPEGYSVSREKKERFSLILESASTNQTSMYLCASLLGGDNTEAFFGQGTRLTVV.

The chain has TRBV12-3 or TRBV12-4 and TRBJ1-1; D is unclear. This CDR3 comprises 14 residues. Trimming stripped 2 bases from V and 2 bases from J, with 9 bases between. CDR3 protein: CASSLRTANTEAFF. CDR3 sequence (DNA): TGTGCCAGCAGTTTAAGGACTGCCAACACTGAAGCTTTCTTT.

This clonotype was recorded only once. The CDR3 ends on some other residue instead of the conserved phenylalanine or tryptophan, so this is likely a read error. This chain uses TRBV6-2 or TRBV6-3 with TRBJ2-1; 9 nucleotides align to TRBD1. CDR3 size: 15 residues. After removal of 8 bases from V and 5 bases from J, the junction contained 10 bases not matched to a gene. Germline CDR1 MNHEY, CDR2 SVGEGT. For the CDR3, the DNA is TGTGCCAGCTCCCGGACCGGGACAGGGAACAATGAGCAGTTCCTC. Translation: CASSRTGTGNNEQFL.

There are a few counts of this clonotype. The J gene is TRBJ2-5, the V gene TRBV5-1, with TRBD2 matching over 10 bases. The J call may be faulty, since TRBJ2-7 better matches the DNA end. Germline V gene data show CDR1 as SGHRS and CDR2 as YFSETQ. The CDR3 is 15 amino acids. The CDR3 sequence: CASSLDPSGSYEQYF. The CDR3 DNA is TGCGCCAGCAGCTTGGATCCTAGCGGGAGCTACGAGCAGTACTTC.

V and J are TRBV3-1 and TRBJ2-1, with a possible D match to TRBD2 (5 bases). V dropped 3 bases and J dropped 7 bases, with 16 bases sitting between them. CDR1 is LGHDT, CDR2 YNNKEL, per germline (reference sequence). The CDR3 runs to 15 residues. The CDR3 loop reads CASSHLREHWNEQFF. The CDR3 DNA follows: TGTGCCAGCAGCCACTTGAGGGAGCACTGGAATGAGCAGTTCTTC.

The V gene is TRBV5-1, the J gene TRBJ2-3; no clear D gene. Germline V gives CDR1 SGHRS, CDR2 YFSETQ. With 1 base removed from V and 2 bases from J, the gap between germline ends came to 11 bases. The CDR3 runs to 15 residues. The DNA of the CDR3 is TGCGCCAGCAGCTTGCGGCCAGGCATCACAGATACGCAGTATTTT. It codes for CASSLRPGITDTQYF.